This T cell receptor (beta chain) stems from a study of blood T cell repertoires in COVID-19 (dated by TCRdb to 2019 to 2021). In the study overall: Collaborator samples came from the United States, Italy and Spain and covered acute and convalescent phases of COVID-19. The material from the prospective study consisted of cDNA or gDNA derived from T cells, B-cell-depleted T cells, or PBMCs. Sample metadata almost always included a de-identified subject ID, COVID-19 status, age in years and sex. Samples were obtained from the ongoing ImmuneRACE study (first 160 participants) and from about 1,300 subjects provided by 6 global collaborators. The dataset comprised deeply sampled blood TCRbeta repertoires from subjects exposed to, actively infected with, or recovered from COVID-19. Where available, HLA class I and class II types were obtained from metadata supplied by the sample provider rather than from assay-based typing. A freely available public database, intended as a resource for researchers studying the immune response to SARS-CoV-2, is where the repertoires were released.

Overall study outcomes, separate from this receptor: Clinical and demographic metadata were provided uncurated, with the amount varying by source and participant.

The germline V gene gives CDR1 as SQVTM and CDR2 as ANQGSEA. Reading from cysteine to phenylalanine, the CDR3 counts 14 amino acids. Just CDR3 DNA is preserved here, 42 bases in frame from base 1. Trimming leaves V shorter by 6 bases and J shorter by 4 bases, with the junction holding 8 bases beyond the gene matches. TCRbeta CDR3 regions were amplified from genomic DNA using the immunoSEQ Assay, a bias-controlled multiplex PCR. The study's processing was this. Nucleated cell counts per sample were estimated from amplification of reference gene primers within the assay. To quantify the absolute abundance of each unique TCRbeta CDR3 rearrangement, sequence reads were collapsed and filtered. For each sample, productive Simpson clonality was calculated by taking the square root of Simpson's diversity index across productive rearrangements. Held by TCRdb, this immuneACCESS table contains in-frame sequences only and omits some clones. Under half of the omission traces to an unresolved V gene where checked; the cause of the rest is unknown. That table is the source of V, J and clone size, and D and trimming were worked out from the DNA. Recorded for this sample are under 250,000 clones; around 81% of them occurred a single time. The top ten constitute around 8.9% of the sample.

About this clone: The target of this receptor is not known. Base quality data are lacking; no much larger clone is found one base away.

In the prospective study, participants were 18 to 89 years old, resided in approximately 22 geographic areas of the United States, and were enrolled through a virtual design. To assign participants to cohorts, the prospective study relied on clinical history that participants themselves reported in a screening survey and a study questionnaire. Mobile phlebotomists in the prospective study collected whole blood, serum and a nasopharyngeal or oropharyngeal swab from every participant. Prospective study participants could optionally give additional blood draws and questionnaires over a roughly two-month period. Before DNA extraction, prospective study blood samples were shipped either frozen or at room temperature.

The chain was built from TRBV29-1 and TRBJ2-7, and TRBD2 aligns with 11 junction nucleotides. The receptor's source is a woman aged 50 to 60 with acute COVID-19. The sample taken for sequencing was PBMCs or T cells enriched from blood (not recorded which). This receptor has the CDR3 CSVQTSGGLYEQYF. In nucleotide form, the sequence is TGCAGCGTGCAAACTAGCGGGGGACTTTACGAGCAGTACTTC.